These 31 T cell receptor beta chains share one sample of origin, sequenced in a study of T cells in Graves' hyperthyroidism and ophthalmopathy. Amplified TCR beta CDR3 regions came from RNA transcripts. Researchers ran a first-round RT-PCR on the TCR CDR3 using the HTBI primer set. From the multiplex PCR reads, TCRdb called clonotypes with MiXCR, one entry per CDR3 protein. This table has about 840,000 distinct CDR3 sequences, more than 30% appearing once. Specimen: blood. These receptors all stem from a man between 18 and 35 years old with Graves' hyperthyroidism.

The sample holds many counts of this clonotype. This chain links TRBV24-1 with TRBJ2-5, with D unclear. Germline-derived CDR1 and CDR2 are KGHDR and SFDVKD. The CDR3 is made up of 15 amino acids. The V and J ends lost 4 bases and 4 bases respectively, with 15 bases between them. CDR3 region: CATSEPGPPGETQYF. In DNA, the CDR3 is TGTGCCACCAGTGAACCCGGACCACCCGGAGAGACCCAGTACTTC.

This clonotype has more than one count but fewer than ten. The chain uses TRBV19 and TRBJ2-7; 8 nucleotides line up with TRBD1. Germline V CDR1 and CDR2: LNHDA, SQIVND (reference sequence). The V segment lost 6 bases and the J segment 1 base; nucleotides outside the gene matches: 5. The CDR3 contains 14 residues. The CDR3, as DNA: TGTGCCAGTAGCTGGGGACAGGAGTCCTACGAGCAGTACTTC. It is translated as CASSWGQESYEQYF.

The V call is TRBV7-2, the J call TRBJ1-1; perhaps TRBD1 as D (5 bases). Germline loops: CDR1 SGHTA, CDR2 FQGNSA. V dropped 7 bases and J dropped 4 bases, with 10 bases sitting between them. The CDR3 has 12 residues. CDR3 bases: TGTGCCAGCACTAAGACAGTCACTGAAGCTTTCTTT. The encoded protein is CASTKTVTEAFF.

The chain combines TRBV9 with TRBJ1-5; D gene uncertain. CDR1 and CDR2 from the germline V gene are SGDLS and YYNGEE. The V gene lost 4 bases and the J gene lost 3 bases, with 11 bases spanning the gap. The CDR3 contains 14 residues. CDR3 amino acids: CASSFRTPNQPQHF. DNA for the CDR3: TGTGCCAGCAGCTTCCGAACGCCCAATCAGCCCCAGCATTTT.

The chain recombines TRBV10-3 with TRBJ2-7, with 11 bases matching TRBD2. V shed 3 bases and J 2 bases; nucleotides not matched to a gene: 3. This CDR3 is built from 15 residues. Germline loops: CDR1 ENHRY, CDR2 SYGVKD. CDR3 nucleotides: TGTGCCATCAGTGATACTAGCGGGAGCACCTACGAGCAGTACTTC. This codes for CAISDTSGSTYEQYF.

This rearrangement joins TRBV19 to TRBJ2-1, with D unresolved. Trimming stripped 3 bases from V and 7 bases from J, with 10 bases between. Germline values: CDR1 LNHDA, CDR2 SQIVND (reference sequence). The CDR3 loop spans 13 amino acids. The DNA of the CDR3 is TGTGCCAGTAGTATCAGTGGATTGAATGAGCAGTTCTTC. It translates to CASSISGLNEQFF.

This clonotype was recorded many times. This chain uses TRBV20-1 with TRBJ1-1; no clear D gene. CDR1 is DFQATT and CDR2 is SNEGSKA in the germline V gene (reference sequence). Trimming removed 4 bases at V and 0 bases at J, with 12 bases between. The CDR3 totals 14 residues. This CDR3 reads CSATSWPMNTEAFF. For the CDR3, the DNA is TGCAGTGCTACCTCTTGGCCCATGAACACTGAAGCTTTCTTT.

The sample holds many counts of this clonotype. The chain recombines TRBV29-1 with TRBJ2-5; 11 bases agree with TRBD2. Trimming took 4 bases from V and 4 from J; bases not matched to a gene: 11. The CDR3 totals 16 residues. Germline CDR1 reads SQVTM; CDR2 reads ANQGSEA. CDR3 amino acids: CSVVLAGGVEGETQYF. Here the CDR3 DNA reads TGCAGCGTTGTTCTAGCGGGAGGAGTGGAAGGAGAGACCCAGTACTTC.

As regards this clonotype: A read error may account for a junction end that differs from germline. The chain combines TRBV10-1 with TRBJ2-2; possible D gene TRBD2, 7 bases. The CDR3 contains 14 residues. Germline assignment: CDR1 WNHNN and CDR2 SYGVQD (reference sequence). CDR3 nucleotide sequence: TGCGCCAGCAGTGAGTCGCGGGGGCCCGGGGGGCTGTTTTTT. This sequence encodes CASSESRGPGGLFF.

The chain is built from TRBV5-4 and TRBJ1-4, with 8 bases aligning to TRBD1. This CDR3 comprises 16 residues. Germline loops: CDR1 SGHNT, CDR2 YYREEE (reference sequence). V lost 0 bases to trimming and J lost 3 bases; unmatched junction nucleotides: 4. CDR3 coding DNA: TGTGCCAGCAGCTTGGGACAGGGGATTGCTAATGAAAAACTGTTTTTT. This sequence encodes CASSLGQGIANEKLFF.

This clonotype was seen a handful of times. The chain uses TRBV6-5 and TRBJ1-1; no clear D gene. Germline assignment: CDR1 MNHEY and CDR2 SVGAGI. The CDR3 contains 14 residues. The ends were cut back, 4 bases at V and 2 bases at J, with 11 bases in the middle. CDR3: CASSSRGINTEAFF. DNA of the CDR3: TGTGCCAGCAGTTCTCGAGGCATCAACACTGAAGCTTTCTTT.

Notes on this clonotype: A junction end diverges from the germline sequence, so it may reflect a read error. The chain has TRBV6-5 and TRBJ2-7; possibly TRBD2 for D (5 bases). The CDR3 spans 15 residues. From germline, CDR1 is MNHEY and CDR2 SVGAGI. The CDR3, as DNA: TGTGCCATCAGTTACGCGACTACGGGTGTCGGCGAGCAGTACTTC. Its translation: CAISYATTGVGEQYF.

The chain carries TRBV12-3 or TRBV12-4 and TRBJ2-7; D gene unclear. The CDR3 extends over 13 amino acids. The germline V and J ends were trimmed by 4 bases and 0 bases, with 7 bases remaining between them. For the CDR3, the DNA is TGTGCCAGCAGTTACGGTATCTCCTACGAGCAGTACTTC. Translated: CASSYGISYEQYF.

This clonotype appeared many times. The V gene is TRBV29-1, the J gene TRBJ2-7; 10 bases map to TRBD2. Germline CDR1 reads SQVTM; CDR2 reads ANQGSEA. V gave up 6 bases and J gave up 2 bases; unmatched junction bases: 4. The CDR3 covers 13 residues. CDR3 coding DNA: TGCAGCGTCGGTACTAGCGGGGCCTACGAGCAGTACTTC. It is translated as CSVGTSGAYEQYF.

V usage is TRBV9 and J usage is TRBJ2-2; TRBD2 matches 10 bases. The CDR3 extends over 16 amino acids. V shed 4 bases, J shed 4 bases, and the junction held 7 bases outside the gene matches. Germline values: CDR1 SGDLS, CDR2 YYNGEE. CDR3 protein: CASSQEGLAITGELFF. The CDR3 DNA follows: TGTGCCAGCAGCCAAGAGGGACTAGCGATCACCGGGGAGCTGTTTTTT.

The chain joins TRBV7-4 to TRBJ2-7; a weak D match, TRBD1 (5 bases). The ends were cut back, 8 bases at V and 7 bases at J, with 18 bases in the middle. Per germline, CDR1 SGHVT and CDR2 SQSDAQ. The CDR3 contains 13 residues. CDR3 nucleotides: TGTGCCAGCTTCACCCCAGGGCCAGGAGAGCAGTACTTC. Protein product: CASFTPGPGEQYF.

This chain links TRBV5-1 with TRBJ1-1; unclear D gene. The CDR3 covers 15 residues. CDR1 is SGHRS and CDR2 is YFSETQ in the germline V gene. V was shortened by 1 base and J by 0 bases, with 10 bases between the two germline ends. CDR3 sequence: CASSLSRLVNTEAFF. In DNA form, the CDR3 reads TGCGCCAGCAGCTTGTCACGCCTGGTGAACACTGAAGCTTTCTTT.

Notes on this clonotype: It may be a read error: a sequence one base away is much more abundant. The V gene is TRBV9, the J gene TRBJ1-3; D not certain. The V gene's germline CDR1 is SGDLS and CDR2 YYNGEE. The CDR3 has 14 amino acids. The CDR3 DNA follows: TGTGCCAGCAGCGTAGCTGACTCTGGAAACACCACATATTTT. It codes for CASSVADSGNTTYF. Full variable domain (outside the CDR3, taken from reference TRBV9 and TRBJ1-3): DSGVTQTPKHLITATGQRVTLRCSPRSGDLSVYWYQQSLDQGLQFLIQYYNGEERAKGNILERFSAQQFPDLHSELNLSSLELGDSALYFCASSVADSGNTTYFGEGSWLTVV.

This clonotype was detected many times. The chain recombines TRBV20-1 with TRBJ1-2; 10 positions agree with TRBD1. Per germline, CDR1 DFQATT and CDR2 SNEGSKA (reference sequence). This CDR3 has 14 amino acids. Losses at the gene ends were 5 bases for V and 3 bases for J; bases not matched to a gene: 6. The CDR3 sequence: CSASMTGGDYGYTF. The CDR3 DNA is TGCAGTGCTTCGATGACAGGGGGCGACTATGGCTACACCTTC.

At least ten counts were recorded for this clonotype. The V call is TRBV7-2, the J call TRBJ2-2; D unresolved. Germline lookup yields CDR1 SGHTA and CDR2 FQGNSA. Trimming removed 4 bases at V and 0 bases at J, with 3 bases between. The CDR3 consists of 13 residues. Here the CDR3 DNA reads TGTGCCAGCAGCTCAACGAACACCGGGGAGCTGTTTTTT. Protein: CASSSTNTGELFF.

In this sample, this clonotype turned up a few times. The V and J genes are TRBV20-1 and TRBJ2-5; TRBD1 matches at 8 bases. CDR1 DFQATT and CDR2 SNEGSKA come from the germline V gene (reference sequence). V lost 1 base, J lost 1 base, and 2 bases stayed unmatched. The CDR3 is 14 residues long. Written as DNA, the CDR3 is TGCAGTGCTAGAGTTGGGACAGGCCAAGAGACCCAGTACTTC. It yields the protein CSARVGTGQETQYF.

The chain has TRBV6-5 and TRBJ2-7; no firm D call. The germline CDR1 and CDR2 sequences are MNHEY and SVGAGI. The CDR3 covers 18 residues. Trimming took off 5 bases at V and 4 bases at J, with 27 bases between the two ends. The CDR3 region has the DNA TGTGCCAGCAGTCCCCTCCCACGGAACATGCCTATCTCATACGAGCAGTACTTC. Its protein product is CASSPLPRNMPISYEQYF.

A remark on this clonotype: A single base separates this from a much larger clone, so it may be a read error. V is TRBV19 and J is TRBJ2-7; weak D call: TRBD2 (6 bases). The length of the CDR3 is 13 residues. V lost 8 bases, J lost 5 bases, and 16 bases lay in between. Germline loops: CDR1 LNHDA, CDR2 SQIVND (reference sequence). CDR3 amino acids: CASAPEGRDEQYF. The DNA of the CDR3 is TGTGCCAGTGCCCCGGAGGGAAGGGACGAGCAGTACTTC. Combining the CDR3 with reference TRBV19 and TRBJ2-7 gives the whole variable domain DGGITQSPKYLFRKEGQNVTLSCEQNLNHDAMYWYRQDPGQGLRLIYYSQIVNDFQKGDIAEGYSVSREKKESFPLTVTSAQKNPTAFYLCASAPEGRDEQYFGPGTRLTVT.

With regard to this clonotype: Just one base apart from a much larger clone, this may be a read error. The CDR3 coding sequence is TGCAGTGCCCAGGGACACGGAAACACCACATATTTT. It is translated as CSAQGHGNTTYF. This sequence joins TRBV20-1 and TRBJ1-3; possibly TRBD1 for D (6 bases). The CDR3 is 12 amino acids. The V gene's germline CDR1 is DFQATT and CDR2 SNEGSKA (reference sequence).

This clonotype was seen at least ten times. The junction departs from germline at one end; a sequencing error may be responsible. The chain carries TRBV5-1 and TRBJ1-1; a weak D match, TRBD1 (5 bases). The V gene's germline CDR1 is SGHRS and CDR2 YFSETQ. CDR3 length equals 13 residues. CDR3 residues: CASSLARETEAFF. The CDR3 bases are TGTGCCAGCAGCTTAGCCAGGGAGACTGAAGCTTTCTTT.

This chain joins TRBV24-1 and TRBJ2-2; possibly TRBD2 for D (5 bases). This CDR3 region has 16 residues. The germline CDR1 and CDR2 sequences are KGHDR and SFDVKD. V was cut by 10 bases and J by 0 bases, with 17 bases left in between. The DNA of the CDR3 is TGTGCCACACGAGACGCGGGTGGGGCGAACACCGGGGAGCTGTTTTTT. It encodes CATRDAGGANTGELFF.

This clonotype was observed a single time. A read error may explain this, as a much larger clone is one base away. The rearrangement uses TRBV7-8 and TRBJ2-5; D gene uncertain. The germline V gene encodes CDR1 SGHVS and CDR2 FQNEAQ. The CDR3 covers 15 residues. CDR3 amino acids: CASSRPTELAETQCF. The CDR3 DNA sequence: TGTGCCAGCAGCCGCCCGACTGAGCTCGCAGAGACCCAGTGCTTC.

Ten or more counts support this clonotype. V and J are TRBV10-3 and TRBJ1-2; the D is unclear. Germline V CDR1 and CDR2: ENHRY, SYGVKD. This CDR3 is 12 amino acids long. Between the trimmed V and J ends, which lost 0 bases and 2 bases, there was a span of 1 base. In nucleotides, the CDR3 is TGTGCCATCAGTGAGTCGAACTATGGCTACACCTTC. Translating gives CAISESNYGYTF.

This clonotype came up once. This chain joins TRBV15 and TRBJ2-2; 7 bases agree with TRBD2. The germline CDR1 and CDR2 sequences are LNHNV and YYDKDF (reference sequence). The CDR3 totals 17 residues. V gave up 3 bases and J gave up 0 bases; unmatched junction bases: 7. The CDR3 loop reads CATSSVLSGANTGELFF. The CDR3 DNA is TGTGCCACCAGCAGCGTCCTAAGCGGGGCGAACACCGGGGAGCTGTTTTTT.

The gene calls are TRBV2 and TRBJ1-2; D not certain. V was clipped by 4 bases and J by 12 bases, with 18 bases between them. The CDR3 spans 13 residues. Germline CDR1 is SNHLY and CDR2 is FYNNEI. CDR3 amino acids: CASSGGSGPGNTF. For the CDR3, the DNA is TGTGCCAGCAGTGGCGGGTCAGGCCCTGGAAACACCTTC.

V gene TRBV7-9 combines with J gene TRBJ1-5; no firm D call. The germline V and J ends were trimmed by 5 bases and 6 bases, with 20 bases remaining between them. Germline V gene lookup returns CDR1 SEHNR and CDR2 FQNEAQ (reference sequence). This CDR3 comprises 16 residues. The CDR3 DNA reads TGTGCCAGCAGCCAAGGTCCCGGTTTTGAAGGTCAGCCCCAGCATTTT. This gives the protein CASSQGPGFEGQPQHF.